Shown below are 7 T cell receptor beta chains from a single sample sequenced in a study of cytomegalovirus exposure and HLA in healthy donors. The PCR ran on 60 Vbeta and 13 Jbeta primers. Repertoires were generated with immunoSEQ multiplex PCR, while TCRdb's copy carries only in-frame clones and drops some. The sample includes some 200,000 clones, roughly four fifths of them seen just once. The sample comprised PBMCs. These receptors were collected from a woman in her late teens or twenties in good health and CMV-seronegative.

The rearrangement links TRBV6-5 to TRBJ1-6; 8 positions match TRBD1. The germline V gene has CDR1 MNHEY and CDR2 SVGAGI. The CDR3 runs 15 residues. V shed 0 bases and J 14 bases; nucleotides not matched to a gene: 9. The CDR3: CASSYSRGPDGALHF. CDR3 bases: TGTGCCAGCAGTTACTCCAGGGGGCCCGACGGGGCCCTCCACTTT.

This clone was seen only a few times. The rearrangement joins TRBV5-6 to TRBJ1-2; D may be TRBD1 (5 bases). The V gene lost 4 bases and the J gene lost 8 bases, with 18 bases spanning the gap. The CDR3 length is 14 residues. The germline CDR1 and CDR2 sequences are SGHDT and YYEEEE. The DNA for the CDR3 is TGTGCCAGCAGCCCGCCGGGACTTCTAGAGGGCTACACCTTC. As protein: CASSPPGLLEGYTF.

The CDR3 DNA is TGTGCCAGCTCCCCCCCATCCGCACAGGCCCGTGGGACTGGAAACACCATATATTTT. This gives the protein CASSPPSAQARGTGNTIYF. The J gene is TRBJ1-3, the V gene TRBV18, with D possibly being TRBD1 (5 bases). The germline gives CDR1 KGHSH, CDR2 LQKENI. V lost 6 bases and J lost 2, with 26 bases in between. The CDR3 extends over 19 amino acids.

This rearrangement joins TRBV9 to TRBJ2-6, with a weak D call TRBD2 (6 bases). Trimming shortened V by 7 bases and J by 1 base, and 6 bases separated the two germline ends. Germline CDR1 SGDLS, CDR2 YYNGEE. The CDR3 contains 13 residues. The CDR3 here is CASRGSGANVLTF. The CDR3, as DNA: TGTGCCAGCCGGGGGTCTGGGGCCAACGTCCTGACTTTC.

The chain links TRBV7-2 to TRBJ1-2, with 7 bases that match TRBD1. Germline-derived CDR1 and CDR2 are SGHTA and FQGNSA. Trimming at V came to 6 bases and at J to 6 bases, leaving 7 bases not matched to a gene. This CDR3 is 13 amino acids long. CDR3 nucleotide sequence: TGTGCCAGCAGACAGACAGGGTATGATGGCTACACCTTC. The encoded protein is CASRQTGYDGYTF.

V gene TRBV13 combines with J gene TRBJ1-1, with D possibly TRBD1 on 6 matching bases. The CDR3 sequence is 16 residues long. Trimming pared 3 bases from V and 5 bases from J, leaving 19 bases between. CDR1 is PRHDT and CDR2 is FYEKMQ in the germline V gene (reference sequence). In nucleotides, the CDR3 is TGTGCCAGCAGCTTTAGGGGGACCGTAAAGGGTACTGAAGCTTTCTTT. Protein sequence: CASSFRGTVKGTEAFF.

Here the CDR3 reads CASGTGGLNTEAFF. For the CDR3, the DNA is TGTGCCAGCGGAACAGGGGGCCTTAACACTGAAGCTTTCTTT. The genes are TRBV27 and TRBJ1-1; 9 bases are a match to TRBD1. Losses at the gene ends were 8 bases for V and 2 bases for J; bases not matched to a gene: 6. CDR3 length: 14 amino acids. CDR1 is MNHEY and CDR2 is SMNVEV in the germline V gene (reference sequence).